This T cell receptor beta chain came from a study of blood T cell repertoires in COVID-19. Study in general: The samples span acute and convalescent COVID-19 from the United States, Italy and Spain. The analysed material was cDNA or gDNA that came from T cells, B-cell-depleted T cells, or PBMCs.

Original data processing: Estimates of nucleated cell counts were drawn from the amplification of reference gene primers. Clones were read by immunoSEQ multiplex PCR, and TCRdb kept only the in-frame ones, dropping some. The DNA was the basis for D and trimming; V, J and clone size are from that table. The data hold 90,000 to 150,000 clones, with roughly 84% observed a single time. The sample consisted of peripheral blood. The source of this sequence is a man aged 55-75 years with acute or convalescent COVID-19.

CDR3 in amino acids: CASSIRDFPIGEQYF. Here the CDR3 DNA reads TGTGCCAGTAGTATCCGGGACTTCCCAATCGGCGAGCAGTACTTC. This chain connects TRBV19 to TRBJ2-7; D perhaps matches TRBD2 (6 bases). V was shortened by 3 bases and J by 6 bases, with 18 bases between the two germline ends. The CDR3 spans 15 residues. Germline assignment: CDR1 LNHDA and CDR2 SQIVND (reference sequence). Based on the CDR3 plus reference TRBV19 and TRBJ2-7, the full variable domain is DGGITQSPKYLFRKEGQNVTLSCEQNLNHDAMYWYRQDPGQGLRLIYYSQIVNDFQKGDIAEGYSVSREKKESFPLTVTSAQKNPTAFYLCASSIRDFPIGEQYFGPGTRLTVT.